This T cell receptor beta chain is from a study of molecular identifiers for immune sequencing clone quantification. Study-wide points: In cases of identical TCR molecules sharing a barcode, highly expanded clone sizes could be underestimated. Whereas clones above 20 RNA copies held under 1% of naive-cell molecules, they held over 98% of effector molecules.

TCRdb analysed the PCR reads with MiXCR anew, one entry per CDR3 protein. The profile shows about 640,000 distinct CDR3 sequences, around 20% of them singletons. This clonotype was detected ten times or more. What it binds is unknown. A much larger clone differs by one base, so this may be a read error. The V and J ends lost 2 bases and 3 bases respectively, with 7 bases between them. The CDR3 loop spans 13 amino acids. Germline-derived CDR1 and CDR2 are MNHEY and SMNVEV (reference sequence). The chain recombines TRBV27 with TRBJ1-2, with D tentatively TRBD1 (6 bases). This TCR came from a human donor in good health. Some libraries in this study had Jurkat cell RNA spiked in. Sequenced sample: naive CD8+ T cells from blood, with Jurkat cell RNA spiked in. Noted subset: FACS-sorted CD8+CD4-CCR7+CD45RA+ naive T cells. In DNA form, the CDR3 reads TGTGCCAGCAGTTTACAGGGGTACTATGGCTACACCTTC. Translation gives CASSLQGYYGYTF.